The source of this T cell receptor beta chain is a study of blood T cells in healthy people across ages. Across the study: About one barcoded TCR beta cDNA was captured per two T cells.

For the second PCR, which ran for about 7 to 11 cycles, a sample-barcoded 5' primer and a J-beta primer mix were used. Each cDNA molecule was tagged by a template-switch adaptor that had 12 random nucleotides. Every sample produced at least 2.5 million CDR3-containing paired-end reads. One entry per CDR3 protein, called by TCRdb with MiXCR from the 5' RACE reads. Seen here are approximately 880,000 distinct CDR3 sequences, about 44% observed once, and the top ten hold around an eighth. On this clonotype itself: Its antigen remains unidentified.

Notes on the study in general: Reliance upon unsorted PBMCs precluded definitive naive versus antigen-experienced comparison.

V was pared by 1 base and J by 7 bases, with 6 bases of the junction left unmatched. The length of the CDR3 is 13 residues. CDR1 and CDR2 from the germline V gene are DFQATT and SNEGSKA (reference sequence). The gene calls are TRBV20-1 and TRBJ2-7; TRBD2 matches at 8 bases. Sequenced sample: blood. The receptor was isolated from a man aged 30 to 39 in good health. CDR3 nucleotide sequence: TGCAGTGCTAGAGTAAGCGGGGGAAGGGAGCAGTACTTC. Translated, it gives CSARVSGGREQYF.